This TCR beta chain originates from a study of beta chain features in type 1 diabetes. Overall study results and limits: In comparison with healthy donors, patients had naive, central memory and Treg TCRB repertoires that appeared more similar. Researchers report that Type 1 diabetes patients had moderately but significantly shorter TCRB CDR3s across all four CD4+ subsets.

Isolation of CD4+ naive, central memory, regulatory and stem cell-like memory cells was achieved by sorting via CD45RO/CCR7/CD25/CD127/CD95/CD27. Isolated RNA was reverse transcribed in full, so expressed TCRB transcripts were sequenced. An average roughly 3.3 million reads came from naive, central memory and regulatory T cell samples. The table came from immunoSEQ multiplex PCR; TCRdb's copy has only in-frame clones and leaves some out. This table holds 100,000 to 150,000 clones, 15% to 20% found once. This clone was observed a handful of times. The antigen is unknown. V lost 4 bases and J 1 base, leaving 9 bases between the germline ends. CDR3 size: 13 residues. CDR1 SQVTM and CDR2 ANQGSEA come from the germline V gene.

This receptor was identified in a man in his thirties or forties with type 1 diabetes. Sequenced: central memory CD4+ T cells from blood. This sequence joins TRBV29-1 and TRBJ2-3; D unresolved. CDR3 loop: CSVVTVGTDTQYF. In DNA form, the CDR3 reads TGCAGCGTTGTCACAGTTGGCACAGATACGCAGTATTTT.